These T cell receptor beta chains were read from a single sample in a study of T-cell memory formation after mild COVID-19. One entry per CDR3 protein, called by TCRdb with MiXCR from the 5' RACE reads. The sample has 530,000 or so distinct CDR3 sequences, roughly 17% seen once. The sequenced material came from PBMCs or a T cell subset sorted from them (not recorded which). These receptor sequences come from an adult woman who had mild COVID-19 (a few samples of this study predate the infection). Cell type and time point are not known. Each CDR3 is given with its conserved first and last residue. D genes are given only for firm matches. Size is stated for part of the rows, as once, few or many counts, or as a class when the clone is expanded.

CDR3nt: TGTGCCAGCATGAGAGATGGCGTCACTGAAGCTTTCTTT; CDR3aa: CASMRDGVTEAFF; j_gene: TRBJ1-1; v_gene: TRBV2; len: 13; d_gene: -; abundance: few
CDR3nt: TGTGCCAGCAGCTTAGACCCCGGAGGAGGTCAGCCCCAGCATTTT; CDR3aa: CASSLDPGGGQPQHF; j_gene: TRBJ1-5; v_gene: TRBV7-2; len: 15; d_gene: -; abundance: -
CDR3nt: TGTGCCACTACTGTGACTGACGGTCTCTCCTACGAGCAGTACTTC; CDR3aa: CATTVTDGLSYEQYF; j_gene: TRBJ2-7; v_gene: TRBV15; len: 15; d_gene: -; abundance: many
CDR3nt: TGTGCCAGCAGGCCTACTAGCGGGGAGAGTTCCTACAATGAGCAGTTCTTC; CDR3aa: CASRPTSGESSYNEQFF; j_gene: TRBJ2-1; v_gene: TRBV12-3/TRBV12-4; len: 17; d_gene: TRBD2; abundance: -
CDR3nt: TGTGCCAGCAGCGCCCTTGTAGAGACCCAGTACTTC; CDR3aa: CASSALVETQYF; j_gene: TRBJ2-5; v_gene: TRBV2; len: 12; d_gene: -; abundance: -
CDR3nt: TGTGCCATCAGTGTTACAGGGGATAGCAATCAGCCCCAGCATTTT; CDR3aa: CAISVTGDSNQPQHF; j_gene: TRBJ1-5; v_gene: TRBV10-3; len: 15; d_gene: TRBD1; abundance: few
CDR3nt: TGTGCCAGCAGCGTACGTGGTAGCCGAACTGTGACAGATACGCAGTATTTT; CDR3aa: CASSVRGSRTVTDTQYF; j_gene: TRBJ2-3; v_gene: TRBV9; len: 17; d_gene: -; abundance: many
CDR3nt: TGCGCCAGCAGGATCACAGATACGCAGTATTTT; CDR3aa: CASRITDTQYF; j_gene: TRBJ2-3; v_gene: TRBV5-1; len: 11; d_gene: -; abundance: many
CDR3nt: TGTGCCTGGAGTGAGGGTGTTGCCGGGGAGCTGTTTTTT; CDR3aa: CAWSEGVAGELFF; j_gene: TRBJ2-2; v_gene: TRBV30; len: 13; d_gene: -; abundance: -
CDR3nt: TGTGCCAGCAGCCATGACAGGGTTCGCTACGAGCAGTACTTC; CDR3aa: CASSHDRVRYEQYF; j_gene: TRBJ2-7; v_gene: TRBV7-9; len: 14; d_gene: TRBD1; abundance: few
CDR3nt: TGCAGTGCTAGAGACAGGGTCCCCTATGGCTACACCTTC; CDR3aa: CSARDRVPYGYTF; j_gene: TRBJ1-2; v_gene: TRBV20-1; len: 13; d_gene: -; abundance: -
CDR3nt: TGTGCCATCAGGGAACCCGGGGCCAACGTCCTGACTTTC; CDR3aa: CAIREPGANVLTF; j_gene: TRBJ2-6; v_gene: TRBV6-5; len: 13; d_gene: -; abundance: -
CDR3nt: TGTGCCAGCAGCCGATTACATTCACCCCTCCACTTT; CDR3aa: CASSRLHSPLHF; j_gene: TRBJ1-6; v_gene: TRBV28; len: 12; d_gene: -; abundance: many
CDR3nt: TGTGCCAGCAGCTTAGTTGCGGGGGGCACAGATACGCAGTATTTT; CDR3aa: CASSLVAGGTDTQYF; j_gene: TRBJ2-3; v_gene: TRBV7-9; len: 15; d_gene: TRBD2; abundance: many
CDR3nt: TGTGCCATGATACAGGATGGCTACGAGCAGTACTTC; CDR3aa: CAMIQDGYEQYF; j_gene: TRBJ2-7; v_gene: TRBV24-1; len: 12; d_gene: -; abundance: -
CDR3nt: TGTGCCAGTAGCCGAAATTCACCCCTCCACTTT; CDR3aa: CASSRNSPLHF; j_gene: TRBJ1-6; v_gene: TRBV19; len: 11; d_gene: -; abundance: few
CDR3nt: TGTGCCAGCAGTCTGGGACAGTTCCAGTGGGATACGCAGTATTTT; CDR3aa: CASSLGQFQWDTQYF; j_gene: TRBJ2-3; v_gene: TRBV12-3/TRBV12-4; len: 15; d_gene: TRBD1; abundance: few
CDR3nt: TGCAGCGCCCGGACAGGGCACTCCTACGAGCAGTACTTC; CDR3aa: CSARTGHSYEQYF; j_gene: TRBJ2-7; v_gene: TRBV29-1; len: 13; d_gene: TRBD1; abundance: -
CDR3nt: TGCAGTGTTAACAGGGGTCCCGGGGAGCTGTTTTTT; CDR3aa: CSVNRGPGELFF; j_gene: TRBJ2-2; v_gene: TRBV20-1; len: 12; d_gene: TRBD1; abundance: once
CDR3nt: TGTGCCAGCAGCTCCCCCCAGGCCCGACAGGGCGACACTGAAGCTTTCTTT; CDR3aa: CASSSPQARQGDTEAFF; j_gene: TRBJ1-1; v_gene: TRBV7-9; len: 17; d_gene: TRBD1; abundance: -
CDR3nt: TGTGCCAGCAGCTTAAGCCAGGGGTGGAACACTGAAGCTTTCTTT; CDR3aa: CASSLSQGWNTEAFF; j_gene: TRBJ1-1; v_gene: TRBV7-9; len: 15; d_gene: -; abundance: -
CDR3nt: TGCGCCAGCAGCTTGGGGCCGGGGGGCTATGAGCAGTTCTTC; CDR3aa: CASSLGPGGYEQFF; j_gene: TRBJ2-1; v_gene: TRBV5-1; len: 14; d_gene: -; abundance: -
CDR3nt: TGTGCCAGCAGCCTCTTCTGGACGGATGTCTCTGGGGCCAACGTCCTGACTTTC; CDR3aa: CASSLFWTDVSGANVLTF; j_gene: TRBJ2-6; v_gene: TRBV4-2; len: 18; d_gene: -; abundance: -
CDR3nt: TGTGCCAGCAGCACCCACCCCAGGGGGTCAACCTACGAGCAGTACTTC; CDR3aa: CASSTHPRGSTYEQYF; j_gene: TRBJ2-7; v_gene: TRBV7-2; len: 16; d_gene: TRBD1; abundance: many
CDR3nt: TGTGCCAGCAGCTTAGCTTTCGACAATGAGCAGTTCTTC; CDR3aa: CASSLAFDNEQFF; j_gene: TRBJ2-1; v_gene: TRBV7-8; len: 13; d_gene: -; abundance: -
CDR3nt: TGTGCCAGCTCACCTCAACCGGGCACTGAAGCTTTCTTT; CDR3aa: CASSPQPGTEAFF; j_gene: TRBJ1-1; v_gene: TRBV18; len: 13; d_gene: -; abundance: -
CDR3nt: TGTGCCATCAGTGTCGGGGACAGGGGGCACAATGAGCAGTTCTTC; CDR3aa: CAISVGDRGHNEQFF; j_gene: TRBJ2-1; v_gene: TRBV10-3; len: 15; d_gene: TRBD1; abundance: -
CDR3nt: TGTGCCAGCCAGCGGGGGGGCCGCTACGAGCAGTACTTC; CDR3aa: CASQRGGRYEQYF; j_gene: TRBJ2-7; v_gene: TRBV6-2/TRBV6-3; len: 13; d_gene: TRBD2; abundance: few
CDR3nt: TGCAGTGCTAGAGGACCGGAAAAAGTGGCCAAAAACATTCAGTACTTC; CDR3aa: CSARGPEKVAKNIQYF; j_gene: TRBJ2-4; v_gene: TRBV20-1; len: 16; d_gene: -; abundance: -
CDR3nt: TGTGCCAGCAGCTTAATACAGGGGTGGAATGAGCAGTTCTTC; CDR3aa: CASSLIQGWNEQFF; j_gene: TRBJ2-1; v_gene: TRBV7-6; len: 14; d_gene: TRBD1; abundance: -
CDR3nt: TGTGCCAGCGGTGTGGGAGGGATCAGCAATGAGCAGTTCTTC; CDR3aa: CASGVGGISNEQFF; j_gene: TRBJ2-1; v_gene: TRBV6-2/TRBV6-3; len: 14; d_gene: TRBD2; abundance: few
CDR3nt: TGTGCCAGCAGAAAGGACAGGGGAGGCAATCAGCCCCAGCATTTT; CDR3aa: CASRKDRGGNQPQHF; j_gene: TRBJ1-5; v_gene: TRBV6-1; len: 15; d_gene: TRBD1; abundance: few
CDR3nt: TGCAGCGTTTGGGACACGTACAACTACGAGCAGTACTTC; CDR3aa: CSVWDTYNYEQYF; j_gene: TRBJ2-7; v_gene: TRBV29-1; len: 13; d_gene: -; abundance: few
CDR3nt: TGCAGTGCTAGCCGGGAGGGAGCTTTCTTT; CDR3aa: CSASREGAFF; j_gene: TRBJ1-1; v_gene: TRBV20-1; len: 10; d_gene: -; abundance: -
CDR3nt: TGTGCCAGCAGTTATGCTCCAAGTGAAGCTTTCTTT; CDR3aa: CASSYAPSEAFF; j_gene: TRBJ1-1; v_gene: TRBV6-2/TRBV6-3; len: 12; d_gene: -; abundance: few
CDR3nt: TGTGCCAGCAGTCCTACCGGACGGGGACAGCAAAACATTCAGTACTTC; CDR3aa: CASSPTGRGQQNIQYF; j_gene: TRBJ2-4; v_gene: TRBV7-9; len: 16; d_gene: TRBD1; abundance: -
CDR3nt: TGTGCCAGCAGCGCTAGCGGGGGGGCAAACTACGAGCAGTACTTC; CDR3aa: CASSASGGANYEQYF; j_gene: TRBJ2-7; v_gene: TRBV9; len: 15; d_gene: TRBD2; abundance: many
CDR3nt: TGTGCCAGCAGCTTAGATTCCCGCTCCTACGAGCAGTACTTC; CDR3aa: CASSLDSRSYEQYF; j_gene: TRBJ2-7; v_gene: TRBV13; len: 14; d_gene: -; abundance: -
CDR3nt: TGCAGCGTCTCCCGGGGGGCCTATGGCTACACCTTC; CDR3aa: CSVSRGAYGYTF; j_gene: TRBJ1-2; v_gene: TRBV29-1; len: 12; d_gene: -; abundance: -
CDR3nt: TGTGCCAGCAGTCACACGACAGGGCGGCGGGCTTTCTTT; CDR3aa: CASSHTTGRRAFF; j_gene: TRBJ1-1; v_gene: TRBV12-3/TRBV12-4; len: 13; d_gene: TRBD1; abundance: -
CDR3nt: TGTGCCAGCAGCCATCGGGGGGGGCGGAGGGGCTCTATGGGCTACACCTTC; CDR3aa: CASSHRGGRRGSMGYTF; j_gene: TRBJ1-2; v_gene: TRBV4-2; len: 17; d_gene: -; abundance: -
CDR3nt: TGCGCCAGCAGCAAAGGCCCGGCTGGTACCTACGAGCAGTACTTC; CDR3aa: CASSKGPAGTYEQYF; j_gene: TRBJ2-7; v_gene: TRBV4-1; len: 15; d_gene: -; abundance: -
CDR3nt: TGCAGCGTTGAAGGCAGCTCTGGGGGGGTCTGCAATGAGCAGTTCTTC; CDR3aa: CSVEGSSGGVCNEQFF; j_gene: TRBJ2-1; v_gene: TRBV29-1; len: 16; d_gene: TRBD2; abundance: -
CDR3nt: TGCGCCAGCATGAGCAGCCCTAACTATGGCTACACCTTC; CDR3aa: CASMSSPNYGYTF; j_gene: TRBJ1-2; v_gene: TRBV5-1; len: 13; d_gene: -; abundance: -
CDR3nt: TGTGCCAGCAGGTACCGCTACGAGCAGTACTTC; CDR3aa: CASRYRYEQYF; j_gene: TRBJ2-7; v_gene: TRBV6-5; len: 11; d_gene: -; abundance: -
CDR3nt: TGCAGCGTTTCCGGGGGGAGCGGGAGCGGCACAGATACGCAGTATTTT; CDR3aa: CSVSGGSGSGTDTQYF; j_gene: TRBJ2-3; v_gene: TRBV29-1; len: 16; d_gene: TRBD2; abundance: -
CDR3nt: TGTGCCAGCAGCGTAGGTAGCGGACCGGGACTCGCAGTCTACGAGCAGTACTTC; CDR3aa: CASSVGSGPGLAVYEQYF; j_gene: TRBJ2-7; v_gene: TRBV9; len: 18; d_gene: -; abundance: -
CDR3nt: TGTGCCAGCAGCCCAGCGGTTGAGCAGTTCTTC; CDR3aa: CASSPAVEQFF; j_gene: TRBJ2-1; v_gene: TRBV7-9; len: 11; d_gene: -; abundance: -